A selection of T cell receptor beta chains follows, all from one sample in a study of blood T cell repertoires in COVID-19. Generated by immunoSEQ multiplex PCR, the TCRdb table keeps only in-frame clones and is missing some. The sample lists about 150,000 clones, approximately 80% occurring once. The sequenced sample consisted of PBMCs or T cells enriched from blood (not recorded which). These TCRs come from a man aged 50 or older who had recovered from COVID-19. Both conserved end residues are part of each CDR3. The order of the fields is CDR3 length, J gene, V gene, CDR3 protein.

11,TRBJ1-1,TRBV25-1,CASSEGAQAFF
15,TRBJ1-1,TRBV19,CASSTTGGPGAEAFF
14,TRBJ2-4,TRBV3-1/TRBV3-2,CASSQSTGSDIQYF
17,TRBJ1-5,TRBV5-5,CASSMGQGVYSNQPQHF
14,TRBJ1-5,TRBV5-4,CASSLAGSDQPQHF
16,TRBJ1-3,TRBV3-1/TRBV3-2,CASSLQNRGFGNTIYF
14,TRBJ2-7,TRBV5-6,CASSLGGVPYEQYF
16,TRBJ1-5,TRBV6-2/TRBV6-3,CASSYGDRGNWEPQHF
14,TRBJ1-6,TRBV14,CASSQFVSNSPLHF
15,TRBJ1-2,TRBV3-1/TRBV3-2,CASSPQTGGMGGYTF
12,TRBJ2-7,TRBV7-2,CASSYDSYEQYF
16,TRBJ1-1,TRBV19,CASSIADGHMNTEAFF
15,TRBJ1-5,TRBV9,CASSPGTAGNQPQHF
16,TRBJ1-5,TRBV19,CASSIIQGAQHQPQHF
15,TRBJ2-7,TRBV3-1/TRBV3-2,CASSGGSSTRYEQYF
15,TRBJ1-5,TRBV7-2,CASSESGAGRQPQHF
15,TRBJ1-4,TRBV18,CASSPVAPGDEKLFF
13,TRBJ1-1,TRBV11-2,CASSLGRTGEAFF
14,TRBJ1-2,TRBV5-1,CASSLTGTNYGYTF
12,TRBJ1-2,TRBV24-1,CATSDDSYGYTF
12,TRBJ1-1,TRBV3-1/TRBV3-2,CASSRETHEAFF
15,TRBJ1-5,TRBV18,CASSPPGDSNQPQHF
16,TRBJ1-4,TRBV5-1,CASSKGTLATNEKLFF
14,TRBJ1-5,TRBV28,CASSSGQGNQPQHF
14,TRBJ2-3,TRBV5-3,CARSIGTSTDTQYF
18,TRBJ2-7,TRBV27,CASSFRPASGGTSYEQYF
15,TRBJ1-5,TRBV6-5,CASRETGQGDQPQHF
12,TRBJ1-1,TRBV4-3,CASSRGTGEAFF
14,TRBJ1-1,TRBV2,CASSPLAGVGSAFF
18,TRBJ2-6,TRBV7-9,CASSLGAQGAAGANVLTF
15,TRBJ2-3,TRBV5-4,CASSLGRISTDTQYF
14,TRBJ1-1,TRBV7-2,CASSPAGWGTEAFF
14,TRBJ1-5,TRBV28,CASKTGSSNQPQHF
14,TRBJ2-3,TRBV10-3,CATKSDRGPDTQYF
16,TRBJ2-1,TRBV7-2,CASSLMGGGALYEQFF
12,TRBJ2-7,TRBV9,CASSDSTYEQYF
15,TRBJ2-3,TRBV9,CASSVDSPGADTQYF
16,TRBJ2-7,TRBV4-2,CASSQDLAGGSYEQYF
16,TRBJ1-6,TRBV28,CASSHAGGAYNSPLHF
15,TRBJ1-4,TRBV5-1,CASSLRSERNEKLFF
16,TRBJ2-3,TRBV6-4,CASTDRGGLGTDTQYF
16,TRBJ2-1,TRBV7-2,CASSSASGGSYNEQFF
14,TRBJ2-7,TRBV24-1,CATSTGTGTYEQYF
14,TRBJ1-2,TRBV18,CASSQRGDNYGYTF
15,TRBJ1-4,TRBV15,CATSRDQQDNEKLFF
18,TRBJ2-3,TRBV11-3,CASSGGTSGGAAGDTQYF
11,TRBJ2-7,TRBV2,CASNERDEQYF
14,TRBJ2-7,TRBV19,CASSMGGHPYEQYF
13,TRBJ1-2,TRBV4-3,CASSQAGNYGYTF
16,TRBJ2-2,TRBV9,CASSPGLGWDTGELFF
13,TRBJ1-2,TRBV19,CASTLGEIGGYTF
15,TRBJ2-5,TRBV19,CASSISPRTGRDQYF
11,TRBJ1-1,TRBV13,CASSLIGEAFF
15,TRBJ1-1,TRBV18,CASSPRSQMNTEAFF